The clone carrying this TCR beta chain was recorded many times. Its antigen is still unknown. This CDR3 is 16 amino acids long. CDR1 is KGHDR and CDR2 is SFDVKD in the germline V gene. J gave up 3 bases and V 3 bases, and 7 bases lay outside the gene matches. The data belong to a study of CD8 T cells in ankylosing spondylitis. Findings and limits, study-wide: Typical of ankylosing spondylitis blood, it appeared, was a TCR beta motif of several highly homologous variants.

TCRdb processed the 5' RACE reads anew with MiXCR; each CDR3 protein has one entry. The sample yields 200,000 or so distinct CDR3 sequences, about 18% seen once. The chain combines TRBV24-1 with TRBJ2-1, with 7 bases aligning to TRBD1. This sequence was found in a male donor under 30 with ankylosing spondylitis or in good health (not recorded which). Source material: blood, either unsorted or a sorted T cell fraction (not recorded which). The CDR3 DNA follows: TGTGCCACCAGTGATCCAACTCGGGACAGCTACAATGAGCAGTTCTTC. Translated, it gives CATSDPTRDSYNEQFF.